The clone carrying this T cell receptor beta chain has a count of ten or more. Its target is not known. One entry per CDR3 protein, called by TCRdb with MiXCR from the reads. Among fewer than 650,000 distinct CDR3 sequences listed, approximately 40% were seen once. The data originate from a study of T cell repertoires in cytomegalovirus infection. Study background: HLA-B-restricted CMV epitopes that are well studied, plus recently identified HLA-C-restricted ones, were used by the study. Public TCR beta signatures marked donors with CMV infection and the matching HLA. Regarding the study as a whole: Summed frequency of public TCR beta families distinguished CMV carriers with the relevant HLA. The study found HLA-C-restricted CMV-specific TCR beta clonotypes dominating the ex vivo response.

There are 16 residues in the CDR3. Per germline, CDR1 SGHVS and CDR2 FNYEAQ. The V end was cut by 5 bases, the J end by 3 bases, with 18 bases between. The rearrangement uses TRBV7-6 and TRBJ2-3; D perhaps matches TRBD2 (6 bases). This TCR came from a human donor in good health (CMV status not recorded). Some clones in this sample may be carry-over from other donors' samples. The material was cultured PBMCs, obtained from culture after CMV antigen stimulation. In DNA, the CDR3 is TGTGCCAGCAGCCCCTGGGGTAGCGGACTGACAGATACGCAGTATTTT. Translating gives CASSPWGSGLTDTQYF.